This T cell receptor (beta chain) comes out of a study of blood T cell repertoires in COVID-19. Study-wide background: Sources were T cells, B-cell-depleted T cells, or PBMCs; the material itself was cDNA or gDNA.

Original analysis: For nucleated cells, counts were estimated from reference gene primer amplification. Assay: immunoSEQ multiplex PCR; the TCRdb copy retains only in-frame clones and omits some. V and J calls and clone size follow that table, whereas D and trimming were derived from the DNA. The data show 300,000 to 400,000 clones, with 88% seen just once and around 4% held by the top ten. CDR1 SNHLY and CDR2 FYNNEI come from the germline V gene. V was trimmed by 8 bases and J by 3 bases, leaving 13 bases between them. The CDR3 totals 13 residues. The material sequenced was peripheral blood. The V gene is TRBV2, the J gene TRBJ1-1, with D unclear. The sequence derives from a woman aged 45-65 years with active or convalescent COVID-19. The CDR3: CASSRERDTEAFF. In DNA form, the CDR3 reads TGTGCCAGCTCGAGGGAAAGGGACACTGAAGCTTTCTTT.